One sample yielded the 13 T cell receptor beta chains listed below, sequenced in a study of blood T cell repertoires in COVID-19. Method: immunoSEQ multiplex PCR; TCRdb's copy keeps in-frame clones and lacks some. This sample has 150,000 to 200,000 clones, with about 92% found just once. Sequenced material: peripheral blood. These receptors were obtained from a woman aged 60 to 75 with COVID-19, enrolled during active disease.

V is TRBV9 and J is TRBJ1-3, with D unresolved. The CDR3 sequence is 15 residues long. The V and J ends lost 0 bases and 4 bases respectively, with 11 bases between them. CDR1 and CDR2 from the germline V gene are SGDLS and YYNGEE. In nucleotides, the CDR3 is TGTGCCAGCAGCGTAGGATCCACGGGAGGAAACACCATATATTTT. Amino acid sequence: CASSVGSTGGNTIYF. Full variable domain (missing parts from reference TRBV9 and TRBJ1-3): DSGVTQTPKHLITATGQRVTLRCSPRSGDLSVYWYQQSLDQGLQFLIQYYNGEERAKGNILERFSAQQFPDLHSELNLSSLELGDSALYFCASSVGSTGGNTIYFGEGSWLTVV.

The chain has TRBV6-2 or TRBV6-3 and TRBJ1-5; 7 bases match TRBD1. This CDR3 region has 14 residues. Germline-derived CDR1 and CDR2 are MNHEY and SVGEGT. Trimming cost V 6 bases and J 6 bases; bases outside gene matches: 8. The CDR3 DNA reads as TGTGCCAGCAGCCTGACAGGGTCGGCTCAGCCCCAGCATTTT. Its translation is CASSLTGSAQPQHF.

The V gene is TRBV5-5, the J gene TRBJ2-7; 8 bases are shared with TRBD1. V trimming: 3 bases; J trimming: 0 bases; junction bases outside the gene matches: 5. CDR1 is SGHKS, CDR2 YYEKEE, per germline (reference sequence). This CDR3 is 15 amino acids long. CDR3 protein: CASSSSTGDSYEQYF. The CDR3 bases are TGTGCCAGCAGCTCTTCGACAGGGGACTCCTACGAGCAGTACTTC.

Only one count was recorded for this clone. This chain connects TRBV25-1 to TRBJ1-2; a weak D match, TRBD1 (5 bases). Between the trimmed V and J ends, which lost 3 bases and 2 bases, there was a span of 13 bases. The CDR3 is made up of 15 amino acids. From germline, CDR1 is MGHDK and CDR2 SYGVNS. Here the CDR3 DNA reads TGTGCCAGCAGTGATGGGGGACTAACCAACTATGGCTACACCTTC. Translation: CASSDGGLTNYGYTF.

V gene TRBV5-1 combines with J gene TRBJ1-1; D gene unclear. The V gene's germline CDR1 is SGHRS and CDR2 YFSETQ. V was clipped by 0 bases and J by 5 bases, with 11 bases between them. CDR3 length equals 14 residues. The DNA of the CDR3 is TGCGCCAGCAGCTTGGAAGGAGGATGGACTGAAGCTTTCTTT. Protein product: CASSLEGGWTEAFF.

The CDR3 sequence is CASSFFVGSSYNEQFF. The CDR3 DNA sequence: TGTGCCAGCAGCTTCTTCGTCGGGTCCTCCTACAATGAGCAGTTCTTC. The chain carries TRBV7-9 and TRBJ2-1; no definite D call. V was cut by 3 bases and J by 0 bases, with 12 bases left in between. Germline V gene data show CDR1 as SEHNR and CDR2 as FQNEAQ (reference sequence). The CDR3 spans 16 residues.

This CDR3 is CASSFFREVYEQYF. In nucleotides, the CDR3 is TGTGCCAGCAGCTTTTTTCGGGAAGTCTACGAGCAGTACTTC. The chain carries TRBV11-2 and TRBJ2-7, with TRBD2 as a possible D gene (5 bases). From germline, CDR1 is SGHAT and CDR2 FQNNGV. V gave up 3 bases and J gave up 3 bases, with 12 bases separating them. CDR3 length: 14 residues.

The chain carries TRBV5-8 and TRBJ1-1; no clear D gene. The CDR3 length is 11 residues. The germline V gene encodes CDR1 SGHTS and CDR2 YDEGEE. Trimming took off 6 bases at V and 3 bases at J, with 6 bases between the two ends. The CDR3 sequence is CASKEYTEAFF. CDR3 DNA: TGTGCCAGCAAGGAGTACACTGAAGCTTTCTTT.

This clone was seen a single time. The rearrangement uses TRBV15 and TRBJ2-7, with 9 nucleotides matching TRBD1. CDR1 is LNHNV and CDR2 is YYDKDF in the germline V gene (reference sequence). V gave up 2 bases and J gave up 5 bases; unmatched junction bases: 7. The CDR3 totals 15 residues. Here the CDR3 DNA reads TGTGCCACCAGCAGATACCGACAGGGGGGTAACGAGCAGTACTTC. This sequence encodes CATSRYRQGGNEQYF.

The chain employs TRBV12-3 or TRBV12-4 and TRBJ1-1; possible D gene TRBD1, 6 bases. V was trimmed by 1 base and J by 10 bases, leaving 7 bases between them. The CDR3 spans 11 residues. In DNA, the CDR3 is TGTGCCAGCAGTTTAGGGGGGCTAGCTTTCTTT. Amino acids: CASSLGGLAFF.

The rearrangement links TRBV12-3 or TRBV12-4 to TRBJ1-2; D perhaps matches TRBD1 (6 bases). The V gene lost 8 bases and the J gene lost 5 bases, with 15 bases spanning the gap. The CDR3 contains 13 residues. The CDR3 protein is CASREQGNYGYTF. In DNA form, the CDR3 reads TGTGCCAGCCGGGAACAGGGAAATTATGGCTACACCTTC.

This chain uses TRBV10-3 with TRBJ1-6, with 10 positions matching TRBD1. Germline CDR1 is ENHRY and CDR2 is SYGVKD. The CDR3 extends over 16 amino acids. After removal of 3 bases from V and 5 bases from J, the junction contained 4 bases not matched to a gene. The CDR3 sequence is CAISDRQGANNSPLHF. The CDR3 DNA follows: TGTGCCATCAGTGACCGACAGGGGGCAAATAATTCACCCCTCCACTTT.

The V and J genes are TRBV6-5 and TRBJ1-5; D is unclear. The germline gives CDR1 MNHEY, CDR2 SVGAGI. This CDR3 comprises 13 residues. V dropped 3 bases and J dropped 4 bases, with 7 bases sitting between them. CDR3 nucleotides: TGTGCCAGCAGTTATAGTTTTAATCAGCCCCAGCATTTT. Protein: CASSYSFNQPQHF.